Following are 22 T cell receptor beta chains from one sample sequenced in a study of T cells in tuberculosis. The protocol was immunoSEQ multiplex PCR, while the TCRdb copy is restricted to in-frame clones and leaves out a portion. The profile shows about 34,000 clones, more than 85% of them singletons. Sample time point: new active TB diagnosis, blood taken before or within 7 days of starting treatment. The sample consisted of PBMCs, taken at tuberculosis diagnosis. These receptor sequences come from an adult with tuberculosis.

J is TRBJ1-4 and V is TRBV19; 7 nucleotides match TRBD1. Germline V gene data show CDR1 as LNHDA and CDR2 as SQIVND (reference sequence). The V and J ends lost 4 bases and 8 bases, in that order; junction bases with no gene match: 10. This CDR3 region has 15 residues. Here the CDR3 reads CASSTMTGRREKLFF. For the CDR3, the DNA is TGTGCCAGTAGTACCATGACAGGGAGGCGGGAAAAACTGTTTTTT.

Worth noting for this clone: Germline and junction disagree at one end, which may indicate a read error. The genes are TRBV10-3 and TRBJ2-6, with a weak D call TRBD2 (6 bases). The CDR3 totals 15 residues. Per the germline V gene, CDR1 is ENHRY and CDR2 is SYGVKD. CDR3 loop: CAITEWGAGANVLTF. CDR3 in DNA: TGTGCCATCACTGAGTGGGGGGCTGGGGCCAACGTCCTGACTTTC.

This chain links TRBV6-1 with TRBJ2-3, with 8 positions matching TRBD2. Germline V gene sequence: CDR1 MNHNS, CDR2 SASEGT. The CDR3 covers 15 residues. After removal of 6 bases from V and 2 bases from J, the junction contained 7 bases not matched to a gene. The CDR3 nucleotides read TGTGCCAGCAGCCCCGGGGGGGGGCACACAGATACGCAGTATTTT. The encoded protein is CASSPGGGHTDTQYF.

This chain uses TRBV15 with TRBJ1-5; no reliable D call. Germline CDR1 is LNHNV and CDR2 is YYDKDF (reference sequence). Trimming left V 4 bases short and J 4 bases short, with 11 bases between. This CDR3 comprises 14 residues. The CDR3 DNA sequence: TGTGCCACCAGCATGACGGGAAATAATCAGCCCCAGCATTTT. Translated: CATSMTGNNQPQHF.

The chain employs TRBV6-4 and TRBJ2-3, with D possibly matching TRBD2 (6 bases). CDR3 size: 16 residues. The V gene lost 4 bases and the J gene lost 1 base, with 15 bases spanning the gap. The V gene's germline CDR1 is MRHNA and CDR2 SNTAGT. CDR3 coding DNA: TGTGCCAGCAGTGCCGCGACTAGTTTCGGCACAGATACGCAGTATTTT. Encoded protein: CASSAATSFGTDTQYF.

The chain is built from TRBV6-4 and TRBJ2-2; 10 bases agree with TRBD2. Germline loops: CDR1 MRHNA, CDR2 SNTAGT. Trimming cost V 6 bases and J 5 bases; bases outside gene matches: 6. CDR3 length equals 15 residues. CDR3 sequence reads: CASRPSGGATGELFF. CDR3 DNA sequence: TGTGCCAGCAGGCCTAGCGGGGGTGCAACCGGGGAGCTGTTTTTT.

V and J are TRBV6-4 and TRBJ2-1; 7 bases agree with TRBD2. CDR3 size: 16 residues. Germline V gene sequence: CDR1 MRHNA, CDR2 SNTAGT. V lost 0 bases and J lost 5; bases outside the gene matches: 7. The CDR3 DNA is TGTGCCAGCAGTGACTCGAGTACTAGCGCCGACAATGAGCAGTTCTTC. Protein: CASSDSSTSADNEQFF.

The J gene is TRBJ2-3, the V gene TRBV12-5; a weak D match, TRBD1 (6 bases). CDR1 and CDR2 from the germline V gene are LGHNT and FRNRAP. V was clipped by 5 bases and J by 0 bases, with 12 bases between them. There are 15 residues in the CDR3. In DNA, the CDR3 is TGTGCTAGTGGTGGCGTGGGGGCTAGCACAGATACGCAGTATTTT. Residues: CASGGVGASTDTQYF.

The gene calls are TRBV4-3 and TRBJ1-4; D is unresolved. The CDR3 runs 14 residues. V lost 1 base to trimming and J lost 6 bases, with 9 bases between them. The V gene's germline CDR1 is LGHNA and CDR2 YSLEER. CDR3 bases: TGCGCCAGCAGCCAAGGACCGAGGGATGAAAAACTGTTTTTT. It codes for CASSQGPRDEKLFF.

This chain links TRBV28 with TRBJ1-2, with 7 bases aligning to TRBD1. CDR3 length: 13 residues. Germline loops: CDR1 MDHEN, CDR2 SYDVKM. The V and J ends lost 4 bases and 8 bases, in that order; junction bases with no gene match: 7. DNA of the CDR3: TGTGCCAGCAGTTCCCAGGGGGTTCGGGGCTACACCTTC. Protein product: CASSSQGVRGYTF.

This rearrangement joins TRBV2 to TRBJ2-1; weak D call: TRBD1 (6 bases). Germline CDR1 is SNHLY and CDR2 is FYNNEI. This CDR3 is 13 amino acids long. Trimming left V 11 bases short and J 6 bases short, with 17 bases between. CDR3: CAGGSVGGNEQFF. In DNA, the CDR3 is TGTGCCGGGGGCTCAGTTGGGGGCAATGAGCAGTTCTTC.

The CDR3 bases are TGCAGCGTTGCGACAGGGGATAGTTCACCCCTCCACTTT. Translating gives CSVATGDSSPLHF. The J gene is TRBJ1-6, the V gene TRBV29-1, with 8 bases matching TRBD1. The V and J ends lost 4 bases and 9 bases, in that order; junction bases with no gene match: 5. The V gene's germline CDR1 is SQVTM and CDR2 ANQGSEA. The CDR3 is 13 residues long.

The rearrangement joins TRBV2 to TRBJ2-3, with 10 bases fitting TRBD1. CDR1 SNHLY and CDR2 FYNNEI come from the germline V gene. J lost 2 bases, V lost 8 bases, and 7 bases had no gene match. CDR3 length: 15 residues. The CDR3 here is CASLTGTGVTDTQYF. Written as DNA, the CDR3 is TGTGCCAGCCTAACCGGGACAGGGGTCACAGATACGCAGTATTTT.

J is TRBJ1-4 and V is TRBV2; 8 bases are a match to TRBD1. V trimming: 6 bases; J trimming: 5 bases; junction bases outside the gene matches: 5. There are 14 residues in the CDR3. Germline-derived CDR1 and CDR2 are SNHLY and FYNNEI. The chain's CDR3 is CASRVQGGNEKLFF. The DNA of the CDR3 is TGTGCCAGCAGAGTACAGGGGGGGAATGAAAAACTGTTTTTT.

This chain connects TRBV14 to TRBJ1-3, with D tentatively TRBD1 (5 bases). This CDR3 has 16 residues. Looked up from germline, CDR1 is SGHDN and CDR2 is FVKESK. Trimming stripped 0 bases from V and 0 bases from J, with 9 bases between. The CDR3 region is CASSQEGRDSGNTIYF. The CDR3 region has the DNA TGTGCCAGCAGCCAAGAGGGCAGGGACTCTGGAAACACCATATATTTT.

The rearrangement uses TRBV9 and TRBJ2-3; perhaps TRBD2 as D (5 bases). The CDR3 covers 14 residues. The V gene lost 3 bases and the J gene lost 4 bases, with 12 bases spanning the gap. Germline CDR1 is SGDLS and CDR2 is YYNGEE. In DNA form, the CDR3 reads TGTGCCAGCAGCGACCTTTTGGAGGCAGATACGCAGTATTTT. It translates to CASSDLLEADTQYF.

The chain combines TRBV18 with TRBJ2-7; 7 bases agree with TRBD1. The CDR3 has 13 amino acids. The V and J ends lost 2 bases and 5 bases, in that order; junction bases with no gene match: 3. Germline V CDR1 and CDR2: KGHSH, LQKENI. The CDR3: CASSPRTGDEQYV. The CDR3 DNA reads TGTGCCAGCTCACCAAGAACAGGGGACGAGCAGTACGTC.

The gene calls are TRBV29-1 and TRBJ1-1, with D possibly matching TRBD1 (5 bases). There are 12 residues in the CDR3. Germline-derived CDR1 and CDR2 are SQVTM and ANQGSEA. Trimming stripped 6 bases from V and 4 bases from J, with 12 bases between. Here the CDR3 DNA reads TGCAGCGTCGCAGGGAAGGGCACTGAAGCTTTCTTT. Amino acid sequence: CSVAGKGTEAFF.

The chain links TRBV15 to TRBJ2-2, with 11 nucleotides matching TRBD2. Looked up from germline, CDR1 is LNHNV and CDR2 is YYDKDF (reference sequence). Trimming removed 8 bases from V and 1 base from J; junction bases left unmatched: 6. CDR3 length: 16 residues. The CDR3 here is CATAPTSGGNTGELFF. The CDR3 coding sequence is TGTGCCACCGCCCCAACTAGCGGGGGGAACACCGGGGAGCTGTTTTTT.

The chain uses TRBV6-5 and TRBJ2-6, with D maybe TRBD2 (6 bases). CDR1 MNHEY and CDR2 SVGAGI come from the germline V gene. The CDR3 sequence is 16 residues long. V lost 0 bases, J lost 4 bases, and 10 bases lay in between. The CDR3 region is CASSYSPAGGANVLTF. In DNA, the CDR3 is TGTGCCAGCAGTTACTCGCCGGCGGGAGGGGCCAACGTCCTGACTTTC.

This chain connects TRBV7-2 to TRBJ1-1; D may be TRBD1 (5 bases). Trimming took 5 bases from V and 5 from J, leaving 18 bases between them. The CDR3 totals 15 residues. Germline loops: CDR1 SGHTA, CDR2 FQGNSA. CDR3: CASSTWGRGNTEAFF. The CDR3 nucleotides read TGTGCCAGCAGCACATGGGGACGGGGGAATACTGAAGCTTTCTTT. Combining the CDR3 with reference TRBV7-2 and TRBJ1-1 gives the whole variable domain GAGVSQSPSNKVTEKGKDVELRCDPISGHTALYWYRQSLGQGLEFLIYFQGNSAPDKSGLPSDRFSAERTGGSVSTLTIQRTQQEDSAVYLCASSTWGRGNTEAFFGQGTRLTVV.

CDR3 protein: CASSDSGGAYNEQFF. In nucleotides, the CDR3 is TGTGCCAGCAGTGACAGCGGGGGGGCCTACAATGAGCAGTTCTTC. V usage is TRBV6-4 and J usage is TRBJ2-1; TRBD2 matches at 10 bases. Germline CDR1 reads MRHNA; CDR2 reads SNTAGT. The CDR3 is made up of 15 amino acids. Trimming took 2 bases from V and 2 from J; bases not matched to a gene: 0.